This T cell receptor beta chain was sequenced for a study of cytomegalovirus exposure and HLA in healthy donors (dated by TCRdb to the late 2010s). With respect to the entire study: According to an earlier analysis of 587 of the donors, about 170 million T cells yielded roughly 110 million unique TCR beta sequences and 276 Gb of sequence data. A later genetic analysis used genome-wide SNP genotypes for about three fifths of the roughly 700 donors, treating that subset as a discovery cohort. Both class I and class II loci were covered by HLA typing, at four-digit resolution. A later analysis re-analyzed previously published TCR beta repertoires from roughly 630 donors and added high-resolution HLA genotyping to study TCR occurrence patterns. Along with the roughly 670-subject first cohort, a separate validation cohort of 120 different subjects was used. The number of donors typed differed by locus, with about 629-630 for A, B, C, DRB1 and DQB1, over 500 for DQA1, some 570 for DPA1, and approximately 470 for DPB1. Of the roughly 400 genotyped donors, over 80% were placed in the genetic ancestry cluster associated with self-reported Caucasian donors. The study aimed to test whether cataloging public T cell receptors could reveal signatures of past pathogen exposure. The study combined high-throughput TCR immunosequencing, statistical association of individual TCRs with disease status, and machine learning to predict cytomegalovirus infection status. All discovery cohort repertoires had been generated using a single sequencing platform. Five DR-DQ haplotypes were treated as single units for association and clustering because of strong linkage in the cohort. Among about 360 genotyped donors of the cohort, an average of about 240,000 unique TCR beta nucleotide sequences were sequenced per donor, around 18% of them non-productive. Rather than drawing on any new phenotypic data, the later analysis identified candidate immune exposures from TCR beta sequences and the way those sequences occurred across donors. In an earlier analysis of roughly 600 of the donors, high-throughput TCR beta sequencing was used to judge whether each TCR beta V gene segment behaved as functional or pseudogenic. Using immunosequencing, the study profiled T cell repertoires from 666 subjects and related those repertoires to cytomegalovirus serostatus. Donor age, sex, ethnicity and CMV serostatus were compiled together with the repertoire data. Approximately 330 gigabases of sequencing data and 70 million to 95 million unique TCR sequences made up an early release that covered 500 to 700 HLA-typed donors.

A word on this clone: It lacks a known antigen. No per-base quality is available; no much larger clone lies one base away.

The CDR3 sequence holds 15 residues, the cysteine and phenylalanine included. The read is trimmed to its CDR3 DNA, 45 bases read in frame from base 1. V loses 2 bases, J loses 4 bases, and the germline ends lie 11 bases apart. The germline V gene (reference sequence) supplies CDR1 MNHNY and CDR2 SVGAGI. The cohort comprised around 690 healthy bone marrow donors. Cohort members were all nominally healthy when sampled, although unrecorded immune exposures were likely present. CMV serostatus was recorded as positive for about 300 and negative for about 50% of the roughly 670 cohort members, whereas no CMV serostatus was recorded for the donor in question. A peripheral blood sample was collected from each donor, and TCR beta sequencing was performed on peripheral blood mononuclear cells. The Qiagen DNeasy Blood Extraction Kit was used to extract genomic DNA from the blood cell samples. The protocol used for the library was the immunoSEQ multiplex PCR assay. For the multiplex PCR, a mixture combining 60 forward primers for TCR Vbeta segments and 13 reverse primers for TCR Jbeta segments was used. The CDR3 region of rearranged TCR beta genes was amplified from genomic DNA with a multiplex PCR assay. The Illumina HiSeq System was used to sequence the amplified TCR beta libraries as 87-base-pair reads. In the paper's pipeline: A later analysis counted about 82 million unique TCR beta chains across the 666 repertoires, and about 10 million of these chains were shared by at least two donors. Raw reads were error-corrected and collapsed into unique sequences by a nearest-neighbor algorithm in which closely related sequences were merged to remove PCR and sequencing errors. Alignment of CDR3 sequences to IMGT reference sequences was used to assign V, D and J gene segments. For a sequence to be retained, at least a six-nucleotide match to both a V gene segment and a J gene segment was required. Rearrangements were called productive when the CDR3 lacked stop codons and stayed in frame with V and J; all others were non-productive. Following IMGT convention, CDR3 was defined as the stretch from the second conserved V-encoded cysteine to the conserved J-encoded phenylalanine. In an earlier analysis of approximately 590 of the donors, sequences lacking an unambiguous match to a single V gene segment were excluded. In an earlier analysis of 587 of the donors, V segments were called functional above 56.7% productive rearrangements and were called segregating when the between-donor standard deviation exceeded 5%. A statistical classification framework was built to diagnose cytomegalovirus status from the catalog of TCR beta chain sequences. V and J gene assignment, in a later analysis, came from comparing TCR nucleotide sequences with IMGT/GENE-DB human TR gene sequences. A later analysis assigned CDR3 sequences and most-parsimonious VDJ recombination scenarios with the TCRdist pipeline. In a later analysis, every TCR beta chain was defined by the combination of its CDR3 amino acid sequence and its V-gene family, and reads without a unique V-gene family were dropped. As a way to deal with suspected cross-contamination and a sequencing artifact, a later analysis dropped 450 to 700 nucleotide sequences that were highly shared and had low generation probability. For each public chain, a later analysis derived a clonal expansion index from normalized ranks of inferred template counts within each repertoire. A later analysis computed generation probabilities with a VDJ recombination model fitted to out-of-frame rearrangements, and checked the results against IGoR. A later analysis scored TCR-TCR, TCR-HLA and TCR-CMV co-occurrence with hypergeometric tests, applying a repertoire-size bias correction to TCR pairs. To estimate false discovery rates, a later analysis permuted the HLA or CMV assignments 20 times. A later analysis grouped co-occurring TCRs with DBSCAN, adding TCRdist sequence similarity when clustering within HLA-allele-positive subsets. Repertoires with fewer than 30,000 or more than 120,000 public chains, plus five repertoires with anomalous nucleotide sharing, were excluded from co-occurrence clustering. TCRdb retrieved this table from immuneACCESS and kept in-frame rearrangements only. Not all clones are present; in checked studies, unresolved V genes account for under half, and no reason is known for the remainder. For V, J and clone size, that table is used; D and trimming come from the DNA. The sample records 75,000 to 90,000 clones, under 80% of which are singletons. The ten largest clones add up to roughly 13% of the sample.

General findings and caveats noted by the study authors: A later analysis found that HLA-associated TCR beta chains were more clonally expanded and had lower generation probabilities than equally common non-associated chains. In this cohort, only TCR beta chains were sequenced, and detectable features were limited by the absence of alpha or paired-chain data. The classifier was reported to diagnose cytomegalovirus status with high specificity and sensitivity in both the original and validation cohorts. A later analysis found that TCR association rates varied across HLA loci, with DRB1 alleles showing the most associated TCRs and HLA-C alleles the fewest. In the study, some 160 TCR beta chains were listed as associated with cytomegalovirus. Because counts were too low, seventeen rarely observed V segments, including chromosome 9 orphons, were excluded from the earlier analysis of some 590 of the donors. Correlated functional status among segregating V segments might be attributable to linkage disequilibrium, but an unknown experimental factor could not be ruled out. Because HLA typing was unavailable for some donors at each locus, only the typed subset was used in association tests. A further reported finding was that TCR beta sequences accurately predicted the HLA-A and HLA-B alleles for most subjects in the first cohort. Most TCR sequences were observed very rarely across donors, whereas some public TCRs were present in many individuals. Immune exposure information for the cohort was limited to CMV serostatus. In a later analysis, several top co-occurrence clusters were reported to appear linked to parvovirus B19, influenza, CMV and Epstein-Barr virus. Specific HLA alleles were associated with 15,000 to 20,000 TCR beta sequences at a false discovery rate of 0.05 in a later analysis. The sequencing pipeline was judged likely to have produced a cluster of highly shared sequence variants as a technical artifact. Presence/absence analyses assumed roughly uniform sequencing depth across donors, an assumption that may not hold. A later genetic analysis reported fewer N-insertions in productive TCRs among donors in an Asian-associated ancestry cluster than the roughly 700-donor mean. When HLA alleles, especially DR and DQ, strongly co-occurred, attributing TCR associations to individual alleles was difficult. In an earlier analysis of over 550 of the donors, most TCR beta V segments were observed in productive rearrangements about 87% or about 30% of the time, broadly matching IMGT annotations. Some IMGT-functional V segments, including TRBV6-2 and TRBV6-3, could not be distinguished by the 87-base-pair reads and were therefore excluded. Three of the identified cytomegalovirus-associated TCR beta chains were confirmed in vitro to be specific for cytomegalovirus antigens. V-gene and J-gene trimming of TCR beta chains was associated with a missense DCLRE1C variant in a later genetic analysis, and the association was replicated in an independent cohort. The authors suggested that the approach could potentially be extended to other disease states and immunological phenotypes. Most CMV-associated TCR beta chains appeared to be HLA-restricted in a later analysis, and the HLA associations seemed to be driven largely by CMV exposure.

The TCR was taken from a human donor in good health. The V and J segments used are TRBV6-6 and TRBJ1-4; TRBD1 is perhaps the D gene, given 5 matching bases. The specimen was PBMCs. Read as DNA, the sequence is TGTGCCAGCAGTTACAGGGGTTCCGGTAATGAAAAACTGTTTTTT. It specifies CASSYRGSGNEKLFF.